The source of this TCR beta chain is a study of beta chain features in type 1 diabetes (dated by TCRdb to 2017 to 2018). At the level of the whole study: Mean age, gender distribution, total cell number and subset yield did not differ between patients and healthy donors. A total of roughly 100 million sorted cells were examined across all samples, and the number of cells per subset was strongly correlated with RNA yield. Regulatory and stem cell-like memory subsets were isolated from only 8 patients and roughly eight healthy donors, whereas naive and central memory subsets came from all 30 or so donors. In the study, recently diagnosed type 1 diabetes patients and matched healthy donors were compared on the TCRB repertoires of their sorted circulating CD4+ T cell subsets. Summary of the overall study and its limitations: Shorter templates might have been favored by PCR, but patient and control samples were amplified and corrected together, so both groups would have been affected equally by any skew. Because the HLA sub-analyses included only small numbers of individuals, any influence of HLA type on TCRB rearrangement was left unresolved. Because cDNA was sequenced instead of genomic DNA, activated cells with high expression could be over-represented, although the groups did not differ in activation or CD3 levels. Type 1 diabetes patients showed a moderate but significant shortening of TCRB CDR3 length in all four CD4+ subsets. At VDJ recombination sites, type 1 diabetes patients had fewer insertions and more deleted nucleotides, which implies abnormalities in thymic rearrangement. The naive, central memory and regulatory TCRB repertoires appeared to resemble one another more closely among patients than among healthy donors.

The entire amount of isolated RNA was reverse transcribed using the High Capacity cDNA Reverse Transcription Kit, so the sequenced TCRB transcripts were expressed ones. Naive, central memory and regulatory T cell samples underwent deep immunoSEQ sequencing, averaging roughly 3.5 million total reads per sample. After sorted cells were lysed in RLT buffer, RNA was extracted with DNase-treated RNeasy Micro or Mini kits, with the choice depending on cell number. To prevent cross-contamination, every cell subset was processed on its own, while patient and healthy donor samples were processed together. The immunoSEQ multiplex PCR was used to amplify TCRB sequences from cDNA, generating 87-bp fragments that spanned the CDR3 region. Amplicons were sequenced on the Illumina HiSeq platform. Processing in the source paper ran as follows. Synthetic template baselines were used to correct PCR bias computationally, reads within Hamming distance 2 were collapsed, and singletons that could not be merged were discarded. Reads were aligned against IMGT so that V, D and J genes, CDR3 length and insertions or deletions at six rearrangement sites could be assigned. Within each subset, clonotype counts were normalized to the number of sorted cells before true diversity and Gini coefficients were calculated with the tcR R package. The overlap coefficient, calculated on TCRB nucleotide sequences, was used to measure repertoire sharing. As a proxy for the pre-selection repertoire, out-of-frame TCRB sequences from naive cells were analyzed. As stored in TCRdb, this immuneACCESS dataset retains in-frame rearrangements with V and J assigned. A fraction of the clones does not appear; measured against another copy, unresolved V genes explain less than half of the discrepancy, and the remainder lacks a known reason. V and J calls and clone size are those listed in that table; D and trimming were worked out from the DNA. The sample records roughly 330,000 clones, more than 9.5% of which are singletons. The ten largest clones take up 0.015% of the sample.

Each donor gave one peripheral blood draw, roughly 120 mL on average, collected into heparinised tubes. Using a panel that included CD45RO, CCR7, CD25, CD127, CD95 and CD27, naive, central memory, regulatory and stem cell-like memory CD4+ T cells were sorted on a BD FACSAria II. All sorted populations exceeded 95% purity. PBMCs were isolated immediately by Lymphoprep density gradient centrifugation and stained directly without culture. So that batch effects would be minimized, each experiment stained and sorted samples in pairs, pairing one healthy donor with one patient. The CDR3 measures 13 amino acids from cysteine to phenylalanine. Just the 39-base CDR3 DNA is kept, in frame starting at base 1. CDR1 and CDR2 are drawn from the germline V gene (reference sequence): GTSNPN, SVGIG. Deletion took 2 bases off V and 4 bases off J, with a span of 9 bases between the germline ends. A few counts support this clone. Its antigen is not yet known. Base qualities are missing; no much larger clone stands one base away.

This chain is built from TRBV30 and TRBJ1-5; tentative D gene TRBD1, with 6 bases matching. The sequencing sample was made of naive CD4+ T cells from blood. This specimen's cell subset or site label, interpreted: true naive CD4+ T cells. This sequence was found in a woman in her twenties or thirties in good health. The nucleotide sequence is TGTGCCTGGAGTAGACAGGTAAATCAGCCCCAGCATTTT. The translation is CAWSRQVNQPQHF.